By sample share, the clone carrying this T cell receptor beta chain is medium-sized. Using around 14 ng of total RNA, TCR libraries were made with the QIAseq Immune Repertoire TCR panel. TCRdb re-derived calls from the reads in MiXCR, one entry per CDR3 protein. The sample includes about 1,000 distinct CDR3 sequences, 6.5% to 8% of them seen just once. V was shortened by 11 bases and J by 7 bases, with 24 bases between the two germline ends. The CDR3 has 15 residues. CDR1 MNHEY and CDR2 SMNVEV come from the germline V gene (reference sequence). The source of the sample is a study of circulating CD8 cells and anti-PD-1 response in melanoma. Turning to the study itself: Every 2 weeks, patients got 3 mg/kg nivolumab intravenously.

Four subsets defined by PD-1 and/or TIGIT were sorted from live CD3+CD8+TCRalphabeta+ cells. Source: CD8+ T cells from PBMCs, taken at baseline or after one month of anti-PD-1 therapy (not recorded which). The TCR comes from a human donor with melanoma. The chain combines TRBV27 with TRBJ2-1; tentative D call: TRBD2 (6 bases). The CDR3 is CAVSKGGMGLNEQFF. Written as DNA, the CDR3 is TGTGCCGTCTCTAAGGGAGGAATGGGGCTTAATGAGCAGTTCTTC.